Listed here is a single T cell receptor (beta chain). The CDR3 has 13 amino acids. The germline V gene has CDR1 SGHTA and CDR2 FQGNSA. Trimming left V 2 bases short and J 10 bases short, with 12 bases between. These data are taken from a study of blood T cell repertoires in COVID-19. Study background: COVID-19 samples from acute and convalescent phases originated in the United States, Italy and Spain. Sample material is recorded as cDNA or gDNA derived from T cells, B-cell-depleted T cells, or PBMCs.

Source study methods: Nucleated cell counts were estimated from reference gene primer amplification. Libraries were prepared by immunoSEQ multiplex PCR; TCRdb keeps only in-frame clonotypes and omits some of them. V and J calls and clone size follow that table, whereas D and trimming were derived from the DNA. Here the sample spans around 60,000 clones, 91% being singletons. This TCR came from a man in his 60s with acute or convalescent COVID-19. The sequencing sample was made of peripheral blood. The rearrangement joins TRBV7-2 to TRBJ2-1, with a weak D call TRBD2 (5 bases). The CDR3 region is CASSLTGKKEQFF. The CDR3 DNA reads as TGTGCCAGCAGCTTAACGGGGAAGAAAGAGCAGTTCTTC.